A single sample gave rise to the 14 T cell receptor beta chains below, sequenced in a study of blood T cell repertoires in COVID-19. This table comes from immunoSEQ multiplex PCR, and its TCRdb copy is limited to in-frame clones, with some not included. The data show approximately 470,000 clones, 80% to 90% seen once. The sequenced sample consisted of peripheral blood. The source of these receptors is a human donor in a cohort sampled during active COVID-19.

The J gene is TRBJ2-1, the V gene TRBV11-3, with 10 bases identical to TRBD2. Trimming took 3 bases from V and 7 from J; bases not matched to a gene: 3. CDR3 length: 14 residues. CDR1 and CDR2 from the germline V gene are SGHNT and YENEEA. The chain's CDR3 is CASSFSGRGNEQFF. The DNA for the CDR3 is TGTGCCAGCAGCTTCAGCGGGAGGGGGAATGAGCAGTTCTTC.

J is TRBJ2-7 and V is TRBV12-3 or TRBV12-4; TRBD1 matches 8 bases. The CDR3 is 13 amino acids. V shed 8 bases and J 7 bases; nucleotides not matched to a gene: 10. In DNA, the CDR3 is TGTGCCAGCGCCGGGACAGGCCGTAGTGAGCAGTACTTC. Protein sequence: CASAGTGRSEQYF.

This chain joins TRBV3-1 (or the pseudogene TRBV3-2) and TRBJ2-7, with 11 positions matching TRBD2. After removal of 4 bases from V and 2 bases from J, the junction contained 7 bases not matched to a gene. Germline CDR1 LGHDT, CDR2 YNNKEL (reference sequence). The CDR3 totals 16 residues. The CDR3 nucleotides are TGTGCCAGCAGCCCTTCCCGACTAGCGGGACCCTACGAGCAGTACTTC. Its protein product is CASSPSRLAGPYEQYF.

The rearrangement uses TRBV2 and TRBJ2-7; 15 positions agree with TRBD2. This CDR3 has 17 residues. The germline CDR1 and CDR2 sequences are SNHLY and FYNNEI. The V and J ends lost 6 bases and 2 bases, in that order; junction bases with no gene match: 8. For the CDR3, the DNA is TGTGCCAGCAGCGGACTAGCGGGAGGGTCCTATCCCTACGAGCAGTACTTC. Protein product: CASSGLAGGSYPYEQYF.

The rearrangement links TRBV27 to TRBJ1-1; 7 bases line up with TRBD1. This CDR3 has 16 amino acids. With V trimmed by 6 bases and J by 5 bases, 15 bases remained unmatched. Germline V lookup: CDR1 MNHEY, CDR2 SMNVEV (reference sequence). CDR3 sequence reads: CASSPPPTGVRTEAFF. The CDR3 nucleotides are TGTGCCAGCAGCCCTCCCCCCACAGGGGTAAGAACTGAAGCTTTCTTT.

The chain employs TRBV7-9 and TRBJ2-1; D ambiguous. The V end was cut by 8 bases, the J end by 0 bases, with 11 bases between. From germline, CDR1 is SEHNR and CDR2 FQNEAQ (reference sequence). CDR3 length equals 14 residues. In DNA form, the CDR3 reads TGTGCCAGCTTTTCATCGAGCTCCTACAATGAGCAGTTCTTC. This encodes CASFSSSSYNEQFF. Variable domain in full (rest from reference TRBV7-9 and TRBJ2-1): DTGVSQNPRHKITKRGQNVTFRCDPISEHNRLYWYRQTLGQGPEFLTYFQNEAQLEKSRLLSDRFSAERPKGSFSTLEIQRTEQGDSAMYLCASFSSSSYNEQFFGPGTRLTVL.

This clone was observed a handful of times. The genes are TRBV10-3 and TRBJ2-1, with 9 bases matching TRBD1. The CDR3 sequence is 17 residues long. The germline CDR1 and CDR2 sequences are ENHRY and SYGVKD. J gave up 3 bases and V 10 bases, and 16 bases lay outside the gene matches. CDR3 DNA sequence: TGTGCCAGAAACCTAACACTTCCGACAGGGGGCTACAATGAGCAGTTCTTC. Encoded protein: CARNLTLPTGGYNEQFF.

This chain uses TRBV5-4 with TRBJ2-3; D is perhaps TRBD2 (5 bases). CDR1 and CDR2 (germline): SGHNT, YYREEE (reference sequence). V was cut by 7 bases and J by 1 base, with 13 bases left in between. The CDR3 is 14 residues long. DNA for the CDR3: TGTGCCAGCTCCAACACCGGGGGCACAGATACGCAGTATTTT. Translated: CASSNTGGTDTQYF.

The chain carries TRBV19 and TRBJ1-2, with TRBD1 matching 9 bases. The CDR3 is 15 amino acids. Looked up from germline, CDR1 is LNHDA and CDR2 is SQIVND (reference sequence). After removal of 7 bases from V and 2 bases from J, the junction contained 8 bases not matched to a gene. CDR3 DNA: TGTGCCAGTATTCGGGGGACAGGGTACAACTATGGCTACACCTTC. Encoded protein: CASIRGTGYNYGYTF.

The chain couples TRBV30 to TRBJ2-4; tentatively, D is TRBD1 (5 bases). The germline V gene encodes CDR1 GTSNPN and CDR2 SVGIG (reference sequence). The germline V and J ends were trimmed by 2 bases and 1 base, with 9 bases remaining between them. The CDR3 has 14 amino acids. DNA for the CDR3: TGTGCCTGGAGTTCCAGGGATGCCAAAAACATTCAGTACTTC. Protein product: CAWSSRDAKNIQYF.

This clone occurred a few times. This sequence joins TRBV7-2 and TRBJ2-1, with D perhaps matching TRBD2 (7 bases). The CDR3 contains 15 residues. Trimming took off 2 bases at V and 5 bases at J, with 13 bases between the two ends. The V gene's germline CDR1 is SGHTA and CDR2 FQGNSA. Here the CDR3 DNA reads TGTGCCAGCAGCTTACCGGGGGGCGATAACAATGAGCAGTTCTTC. Its protein is CASSLPGGDNNEQFF.

The rearrangement links TRBV6-1 to TRBJ2-3, with 11 positions matching TRBD2. Germline lookup yields CDR1 MNHNS and CDR2 SASEGT. The trim removed 3 bases at V and 4 bases at J, leaving 9 bases unmatched. The CDR3 covers 17 residues. CDR3 coding DNA: TGTGCCAGCAGTGACTTACTAGCGGGAGCGGGCGCAGATACGCAGTATTTT. The encoded protein is CASSDLLAGAGADTQYF.

This CDR3 is CASSLFRGPTMFAFF. CDR3 nucleotide sequence: TGTGCCAGCAGTTTGTTTAGGGGGCCCACCATGTTTGCTTTCTTT. J is TRBJ1-1 and V is TRBV28; 7 bases agree with TRBD1. The CDR3 has 15 residues. J lost 11 bases, V lost 3 bases, and 15 bases had no gene match. Per germline, CDR1 MDHEN and CDR2 SYDVKM.

This sequence joins TRBV16 and TRBJ2-7; D remains ambiguous. CDR1 and CDR2 (germline): KGHSY, FQNENV. This CDR3 region has 12 residues. Trimming shortened V by 6 bases and J by 5 bases, and 11 bases separated the two germline ends. CDR3: CASSGPEDEQYF. The DNA for the CDR3 is TGTGCCAGCAGTGGGCCAGAAGACGAGCAGTACTTC.